This TCR beta chain was identified during a study of cytomegalovirus exposure and HLA in healthy donors. Across the study: Within the Caucasian-associated ancestry cluster were roughly 81% of the roughly 360 genotyped donors. Points from the study as a whole: A later analysis found most CMV-associated TCR beta chains apparently HLA-restricted.

To note about this clone: Its antigen is undetermined.

PCR used 60 Vbeta primers and 13 Jbeta primers. Profiled with immunoSEQ multiplex PCR; TCRdb holds only in-frame clones, not every one. The sample carries around 150,000 clones, roughly 80% recorded once. CDR1 is LNHDA, CDR2 SQIVND, per germline (reference sequence). The CDR3 extends over 16 amino acids. Trimming removed 6 bases at V and 2 bases at J, with 14 bases between. The chain employs TRBV19 and TRBJ2-6; a weak D match, TRBD1 (5 bases). This TCR was recovered from a woman in her thirties in good health and CMV-seropositive. Material for sequencing was PBMCs. CDR3 nucleotide sequence: TGTGCCAGTAGCCCCGCAGGGCTCCCTGGGGCCAACGTCCTGACTTTC. It yields the protein CASSPAGLPGANVLTF.